This T cell receptor beta chain was identified in a study of patients and donors after allogeneic stem cell transplantation. TCRdb independently ran MiXCR on the RT-PCR reads; one entry per CDR3 protein. There are approximately 150,000 distinct CDR3 sequences in the sample; 20% to 25% occur only once, and roughly 26% lies in the top ten. The V and J ends lost 3 bases and 0 bases respectively, with 14 bases between them. From germline, CDR1 is MGHRA and CDR2 YSYEKL. The CDR3 extends over 16 amino acids. The TCR was taken from a human donor who was either an allogeneic HSCT recipient or a stem cell or donor lymphocyte infusion donor (not recorded which). It is not recorded whose cells these are; they may come from a transplant donor. The sample consisted of blood, either unsorted or a sorted T cell fraction (not recorded which). This rearrangement joins TRBV4-1 to TRBJ1-1, with D maybe TRBD1 (5 bases). CDR3 sequence reads: CASSHGDRPMNTEAFF. The CDR3 DNA is TGCGCCAGCAGCCATGGAGACAGACCCATGAACACTGAAGCTTTCTTT.